This record covers a single T cell receptor beta chain. In the original processing: Amplification from reference gene primers served as the basis for estimated nucleated cell counts. Profiled with immunoSEQ multiplex PCR; TCRdb holds only in-frame clones, not every one. The DNA gave D and trimming, while V, J and clone size come from that table. The table lists approximately 260,000 clones, under 90% of them singletons, with 8% to 9.5% in the top ten. This sample stems from a study of blood T cell repertoires in COVID-19. Study summary: From the United States, Italy and Spain came samples of acute and convalescent COVID-19. PBMCs, B-cell-depleted T cells, or T cells provided the cDNA or gDNA that made up the material.

Trimming took 1 base from V and 10 from J, leaving 14 bases between them. Germline V gene lookup returns CDR1 KGHDR and CDR2 SFDVKD. The CDR3 contains 14 residues. Sequencing was carried out using peripheral blood. This receptor was obtained from a human donor in a cohort sampled during active COVID-19. The chain employs TRBV24-1 and TRBJ2-3, with D perhaps TRBD2 (6 bases). The CDR3 reads CATSDFNGRGAQYF. CDR3 sequence (DNA): TGTGCCACCAGTGATTTCAATGGGCGGGGAGCGCAGTATTTT.